These T cell receptor beta chains were read from a single sample in a study of shared clonotypes between healthy human individuals. The data were produced by immunoSEQ multiplex PCR, yet TCRdb's version contains in-frame clones alone and is incomplete. The repertoire includes hundreds of thousands of clones, almost 95% of them detected once, and approximately 25% sits in the top ten. Sequenced material: naive CD8+ T cells sorted from blood. The receptors stem from a man aged 25-40 years in good health. Each CDR3 is given with its conserved first and last residue. The D gene is left open where the match is weak. The size entry is marked missing in some rows and otherwise reads once, few, many or a size class.

size	D	V	J	CDR3	DNA
.	.	TRBV7-8	TRBJ2-5	CASSLLANQETQYF	TGTGCCAGCAGCTTACTAGCGAACCAAGAGACCCAGTACTTC
.	.	TRBV13	TRBJ2-2	CASSLLSGELFF	TGTGCCAGCAGCTTACTGTCCGGGGAGCTGTTTTTT
.	TRBD2	TRBV5-4	TRBJ2-1	CASSPSGSEQFF	TGTGCCAGCAGCCCTAGCGGGAGTGAGCAGTTCTTC
.	TRBD2	TRBV5-6	TRBJ2-7	CASSFGTTAYEQYF	TGTGCCAGCAGTTTTGGGACTACTGCCTACGAGCAGTACTTC
.	.	TRBV5-1	TRBJ2-2	CASSLYEGAAGELFF	TGCGCCAGCAGCTTGTATGAAGGGGCGGCCGGGGAGCTGTTTTTT
.	TRBD1	TRBV13	TRBJ1-5	CASSLGGQSNQPQHF	TGTGCCAGCAGCCTAGGGGGACAGAGCAATCAGCCCCAGCATTTT
.	TRBD2	TRBV7-9	TRBJ2-7	CASSSGLAITYEQYF	TGTGCCAGCAGCTCGGGACTAGCTATAACCTACGAGCAGTACTTC
.	.	TRBV4-2	TRBJ2-2	CASSPDLEELFF	TGTGCCAGCAGCCCCGACTTGGAGGAGCTGTTTTTT
.	.	TRBV7-9	TRBJ2-1	CASSLVERAPPSSNEQFF	TGTGCCAGCAGCTTAGTCGAGCGGGCCCCACCTAGTAGCAATGAGCAGTTCTTC
.	TRBD1	TRBV9	TRBJ1-4	CASSVGTGRSTTNEKLFF	TGTGCCAGCAGCGTAGGGACAGGACGCTCCACAACTAATGAAAAACTGTTTTTT
.	.	TRBV7-6	TRBJ2-3	CASSRVAGVRTDTQYF	TGTGCCAGCAGCCGAGTTGCAGGAGTTCGGACAGATACGCAGTATTTT
.	.	TRBV7-6	TRBJ1-1	CASSPKRPEEAFF	TGTGCCAGCAGCCCCAAACGACCCGAGGAGGCTTTCTTT
.	.	TRBV28	TRBJ2-3	CASNPEFPSTDTQYF	TGTGCCAGCAACCCTGAGTTCCCCAGCACAGATACGCAGTATTTT
.	.	TRBV30	TRBJ2-7	CACLQGDRYEQYF	TGTGCCTGTTTACAGGGAGACAGATACGAGCAGTACTTC
.	.	TRBV18	TRBJ2-1	CASSANEQFF	TGTGCCAGCTCAGCCAATGAGCAGTTCTTC
.	TRBD2	TRBV7-9	TRBJ2-1	CASSTTSVPDNEQFF	TGTGCCAGCAGCACGACTAGCGTGCCGGACAATGAGCAGTTCTTC
.	.	TRBV27	TRBJ2-7	CASSIYRASTIYEQYF	TGTGCCAGCAGTATCTACAGGGCTAGTACGATTTACGAGCAGTACTTC
.	TRBD2	TRBV7-3	TRBJ2-7	CASRGLDEQYF	TGTGCCAGCAGAGGACTAGACGAGCAGTACTTC
once	.	TRBV4-1	TRBJ2-7	CASSQVFDVNHEQYF	TGCGCCAGCAGCCAAGTTTTCGATGTGAACCACGAGCAGTACTTC
once	TRBD1	TRBV7-8	TRBJ2-2	CASSLGDRVYGELFF	TGTGCCAGCAGCTTAGGAGACAGGGTATACGGGGAGCTGTTTTTT
.	.	TRBV4-3	TRBJ2-1	CASSQGPSEDDEQFF	TGCGCCAGCAGCCAAGGGCCCTCCGAGGACGATGAGCAGTTCTTC
.	TRBD1	TRBV7-9	TRBJ2-5	CASSLQGAGETQYF	TGTGCCAGCAGCTTACAGGGGGCAGGGGAGACCCAGTACTTC
.	TRBD1	TRBV2	TRBJ1-5	CASSLTGANQPQHF	TGTGCCAGCAGCTTGACAGGGGCTAATCAGCCCCAGCATTTT
.	.	TRBV29-1	TRBJ1-3	CSAGGPLENTIYF	TGCAGCGCCGGAGGGCCATTGGAAAACACCATATATTTT
.	.	TRBV5-5	TRBJ1-5	CASSLRSFGDNQPQHF	TGTGCCAGCAGCTTGCGGTCGTTCGGGGACAATCAGCCCCAGCATTTT